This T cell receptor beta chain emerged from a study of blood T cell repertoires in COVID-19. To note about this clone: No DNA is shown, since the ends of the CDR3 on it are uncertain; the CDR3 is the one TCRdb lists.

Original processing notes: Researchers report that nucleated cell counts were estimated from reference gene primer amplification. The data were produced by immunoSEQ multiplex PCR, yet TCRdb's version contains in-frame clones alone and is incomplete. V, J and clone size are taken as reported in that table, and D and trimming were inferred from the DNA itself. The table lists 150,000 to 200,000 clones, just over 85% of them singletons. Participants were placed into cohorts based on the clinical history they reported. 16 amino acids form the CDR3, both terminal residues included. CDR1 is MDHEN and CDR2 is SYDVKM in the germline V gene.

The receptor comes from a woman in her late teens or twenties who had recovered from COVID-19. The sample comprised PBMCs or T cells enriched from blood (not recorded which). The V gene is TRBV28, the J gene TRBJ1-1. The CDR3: CASSSSTGVAGTEAFF.